This is a list of T cell receptor beta chains from one sample in a study of shared clonotypes between healthy human individuals. Assay used: immunoSEQ multiplex PCR; TCRdb lists only in-frame clones, some missing. The data contain some 2.3 million clones, more than 85% of them singletons. The material sequenced was naive CD4+ T cells from PBMCs. These receptors were obtained from a man younger than 35 in good health. Some clones in this sample may be carry-over from other donors' samples. Both conserved end residues are part of each CDR3.

v_call	j_call	cdr3_aa
TRBV18	TRBJ2-5	CASVELASGEGETQYF
TRBV5-1	TRBJ2-7	CASSPRGVSYEQYF
TRBV4-2	TRBJ2-7	CASSPAGGSREQYF
TRBV28	TRBJ1-1	CASSLSGAGTEAFF
TRBV7-2	TRBJ1-2	CASSLGAVKSQGYTF
TRBV15	TRBJ2-7	CATSRDRQSYEQYF
TRBV5-1	TRBJ2-7	CASTRDGNYEQYF
TRBV5-1	TRBJ2-1	CASSFLAGGPTPSAPYNEQFF
TRBV28	TRBJ1-5	CASSLFPGRRGSSNQPQHF
TRBV7-3	TRBJ2-3	CASSKLFTDTQYF
TRBV28	TRBJ2-5	CASSTPSGTSGPLQYF
TRBV27	TRBJ2-6	CASSLKGWDYSGANVLTF
TRBV5-1	TRBJ2-3	CASSLLLAGGDTQYF
TRBV6-5	TRBJ2-7	CASSSPDTYEQYF
TRBV19	TRBJ1-5	CASRNRDRNQPQHF
TRBV28	TRBJ1-2	CASSLRDRVIYGYTF
TRBV6-5	TRBJ2-2	CASIDDGELFF
TRBV2	TRBJ2-1	CASSETYRDSNFF
TRBV7-8	TRBJ2-2	CASSLGRRELFF
TRBV7-3	TRBJ2-2	CASSPTDLAGSATGELFF
TRBV2	TRBJ1-5	CASRISIGPQHF
TRBV7-3	TRBJ2-1	CASSELAGPYNEQFF
TRBV7-2	TRBJ2-1	CASSFTGTNSYNEQFF
TRBV28	TRBJ2-7	CASTLSGGVGTTYEQYF
TRBV7-9	TRBJ2-3	CASSLVPSGGLTSTDTQYF
TRBV5-1	TRBJ2-2	CASSLVTSYTGELFF
TRBV5-6	TRBJ2-7	CASTPRASSATYEQYF
TRBV15	TRBJ2-1	CASHSGTVRNNEQFF
TRBV28	TRBJ2-7	CASKQRMSSYEQYF
TRBV7-9	TRBJ2-1	CASSRTSGRPYNEQFF
TRBV2	TRBJ2-2	CASMGGYRAGELFF
TRBV21-1	TRBJ2-3	CASGYTQYF
TRBV27	TRBJ1-2	CASSLSRTDIRGYTF
TRBV7-3	TRBJ2-1	CASSLTGQEQFF
TRBV7-9	TRBJ1-4	CASSLFRGRGSEKLFF
TRBV7-6	TRBJ1-3	CASSPQTGGSSGNTIYF
TRBV5-1	TRBJ1-4	CASSLTGHANEKLFF
TRBV7-2	TRBJ2-5	CASSLGSGVETQYF
TRBV2	TRBJ2-3	CASLYHRTDTQYF
TRBV18	TRBJ1-4	CASSPPEARGEKLFF
TRBV7-3	TRBJ2-1	CASSPSKSSGRNEQFF
TRBV2	TRBJ2-7	CASSGAYQYEQYF
TRBV5-5	TRBJ2-7	CASTAGPSGTSFVEQYF
TRBV2	TRBJ1-1	CANAGFTEAFF
TRBV2	TRBJ2-7	CASRTGGYEQYF
TRBV5-1	TRBJ2-1	CASSSWKVSGLGRGEQFF
TRBV19	TRBJ2-7	CASSIGLAGGEQYF
TRBV5-1	TRBJ1-5	CASSRDSRNQPQHF
TRBV5-4	TRBJ1-2	CASGAYNVPNGYTF
TRBV15	TRBJ2-2	CATSRQGANTGELFF
TRBV6-5	TRBJ1-5	CASSRLRWSGQPQHF
TRBV30	TRBJ2-5	CAWTLASGQETQYF
TRBV5-3	TRBJ2-1	CARSSEGWASPYVSYNEQFF
TRBV5-4	TRBJ1-2	CASSFLGDGYTF
TRBV11-1	TRBJ2-7	CASSSEDAYEQYF
TRBV27	TRBJ2-5	CASSPLRLAGFRETQYF
TRBV11-2	TRBJ2-1	CASSLAASHYNEQFF
TRBV5-1	TRBJ2-7	CASSLSEGYEQYF
TRBV28	TRBJ1-1	CASKATNTEAFF